One and the same sample provided the 17 T cell receptor beta chains below, sequenced in a study of cytomegalovirus exposure and HLA in healthy donors. Both 60 Vbeta primers and 13 Jbeta primers went into the PCR. Measured with immunoSEQ multiplex PCR; TCRdb has only the in-frame clones, and not every one. The sample records around 68,000 clones, 55% to 75% being singletons. The sequencing input was PBMCs. The source of these receptors is a woman aged 30 to 39 in good health and CMV-seronegative.

Comments on this clone: The junction shows a germline mismatch at one end, possibly a read error. Other nucleotide sequences in the sample specify the same CDR3. This chain links TRBV5-4 with TRBJ2-7, with 10 bases aligning to TRBD2. This CDR3 is built from 16 residues. The germline CDR1 and CDR2 sequences are SGHNT and YYREEE (reference sequence). The CDR3 DNA sequence: TGTGCAAGCAGCTTGTCCCCTAGCGGGGGAGCCTACGAGCAGTACTTC. Amino acid sequence: CASSLSPSGGAYEQYF. The variable domain in full, completed from reference TRBV5-4 and TRBJ2-7, reads ETGVTQSPTHLIKTRGQQVTLRCSSQSGHNTVSWYQQALGQGPQFIFQYYREEENGRGNFPPRFSGLQFPNYSSELNVNALELDDSALYLCASSLSPSGGAYEQYFGPGTRLTVT.

The gene calls are TRBV11-2 and TRBJ1-1; D gene ambiguous. CDR1 is SGHAT, CDR2 FQNNGV, per germline. This CDR3 spans 15 amino acids. Trimming removed 2 bases from V and 1 base from J, with 11 bases in between. CDR3 amino acids: CASSLYPTGNTEAFF. The CDR3, as DNA: TGTGCCAGCAGCTTATATCCGACGGGGAACACTGAAGCTTTCTTT.

The chain has TRBV2 and TRBJ2-7, with D perhaps TRBD2 (5 bases). The CDR3 runs to 13 residues. V was clipped by 8 bases and J by 0 bases, with 11 bases between them. From germline, CDR1 is SNHLY and CDR2 FYNNEI. The CDR3 spells CASGRGISYEQYF. The CDR3 nucleotides are TGTGCCAGCGGACGAGGGATCTCCTACGAGCAGTACTTC.

This clone was detected a few times. The V call is TRBV4-1, the J call TRBJ1-1; 7 positions match TRBD1. Germline CDR1 reads MGHRA; CDR2 reads YSYEKL. The CDR3 length is 17 residues. V shed 4 bases and J 0 bases; nucleotides not matched to a gene: 11. The CDR3 coding sequence is TGCGCCAGCAGCCCGCAAGACAGGGTAAATATGAACACTGAAGCTTTCTTT. The encoded protein is CASSPQDRVNMNTEAFF.

J is TRBJ2-6 and V is TRBV7-2, with D possibly matching TRBD1 (5 bases). Trimming took 6 bases from V and 0 from J, leaving 9 bases between them. CDR1 SGHTA and CDR2 FQGNSA come from the germline V gene. The CDR3 has 15 amino acids. The CDR3 region is CASRLDSSGANVLTF. The CDR3 coding sequence is TGTGCCAGCAGACTTGACAGCTCTGGGGCCAACGTCCTGACTTTC.

For the CDR3, the DNA is TGCAGTGCTAACCACAGGGCACCCCTCCACTTT. Its translation: CSANHRAPLHF. The V and J genes are TRBV20-1 and TRBJ1-6, with D possibly matching TRBD1 (6 bases). This CDR3 comprises 11 residues. Trimming left V 4 bases short and J 11 bases short, with 9 bases between. Germline V gene lookup returns CDR1 DFQATT and CDR2 SNEGSKA (reference sequence).

This clone has more than one count but fewer than ten. V gene TRBV9 combines with J gene TRBJ1-6, with 7 bases fitting TRBD1. The CDR3 is made up of 13 amino acids. After removal of 4 bases from V and 14 bases from J, the junction contained 9 bases not matched to a gene. CDR1 and CDR2 from the germline V gene are SGDLS and YYNGEE. CDR3 sequence reads: CASSRGQPTALHF. The CDR3, as DNA: TGTGCCAGCAGCAGGGGACAGCCCACCGCCCTCCACTTT.

The J gene is TRBJ2-2, the V gene TRBV10-3; the D gene is possibly TRBD2 (6 bases). V was pared by 4 bases and J by 5 bases, with 17 bases between. CDR3 length: 16 amino acids. From germline, CDR1 is ENHRY and CDR2 SYGVKD. The CDR3 coding sequence is TGTGCCATCAGTGGCGGAGGGGAGGATTTAACCGGGGAGCTGTTTTTT. Its translation: CAISGGGEDLTGELFF.

This chain connects TRBV5-1 to TRBJ1-1; a weak D match, TRBD1 (6 bases). Germline V gene lookup returns CDR1 SGHRS and CDR2 YFSETQ. V gave up 0 bases and J gave up 2 bases, with 14 bases separating them. The CDR3 covers 16 residues. CDR3 in DNA: TGCGCCAGCAGCTTGGAAGGGGGGGCCATTAACACTGAAGCTTTCTTT. As protein: CASSLEGGAINTEAFF.

The chain recombines TRBV5-4 with TRBJ2-3; the D gene is possibly TRBD2 (6 bases). V lost 4 bases to trimming and J lost 5 bases, with 14 bases between them. The CDR3 totals 14 residues. Germline values: CDR1 SGHNT, CDR2 YYREEE (reference sequence). CDR3 residues: CASSPDVGGDTQYF. CDR3 DNA sequence: TGTGCCAGCAGCCCCGACGTCGGGGGAGATACGCAGTATTTT.

This clone was recorded a few times. The V and J genes are TRBV7-3 and TRBJ2-2; 8 bases line up with TRBD2. Germline CDR1 is SGHTA and CDR2 is FQGTGA. V was pared by 2 bases and J by 4 bases, with 6 bases of the junction left unmatched. The CDR3 is 16 amino acids. The CDR3 here is CASSLFGRGATGELFF. The CDR3 DNA follows: TGTGCCAGCAGCTTATTCGGGCGGGGGGCCACCGGGGAGCTGTTTTTT.

The CDR3 coding sequence is TGTGCCAGCAGCTTACGAGAAGGGGCAGGAGAGACCCAGTACTTC. Translating gives CASSLREGAGETQYF. V is TRBV7-6 and J is TRBJ2-5; TRBD1 might be the D (5 bases). Germline-derived CDR1 and CDR2 are SGHVS and FNYEAQ. Trimming left V 2 bases short and J 4 bases short, with 14 bases between. The CDR3 sequence is 15 residues long.

This clone has more than one count but fewer than ten. The V and J genes are TRBV18 and TRBJ1-3; 8 nucleotides align to TRBD1. With V trimmed by 4 bases and J by 1 base, 6 bases remained unmatched. The CDR3 loop spans 16 amino acids. Germline V gives CDR1 KGHSH, CDR2 LQKENI. The DNA of the CDR3 is TGTGCCAGCTCACAAGGACAGGGTCTGTCTGGAAACACCATATATTTT. It encodes CASSQGQGLSGNTIYF.

This chain joins TRBV28 and TRBJ1-5; D is uncertain. Trimming pared 5 bases from V and 3 bases from J, leaving 8 bases between. The CDR3 is 13 amino acids. Per the germline V gene, CDR1 is MDHEN and CDR2 is SYDVKM. This CDR3 is CASSPGNNQPQHF. CDR3 coding DNA: TGTGCCAGCAGTCCCGGGAACAATCAGCCCCAGCATTTT.

The rearrangement links TRBV7-8 to TRBJ2-7, with 8 bases fitting TRBD2. Germline V gives CDR1 SGHVS, CDR2 FQNEAQ. This CDR3 spans 17 amino acids. V shed 4 bases, J shed 0 bases, and the junction held 11 bases outside the gene matches. The CDR3 loop reads CASSSVSGGGSSYEQYF. CDR3 sequence (DNA): TGTGCCAGCAGCTCGGTTTCGGGCGGGGGGAGCTCCTACGAGCAGTACTTC.

V usage is TRBV7-9 and J usage is TRBJ2-5, with 11 bases identical to TRBD2. The CDR3 totals 14 residues. V lost 6 bases and J lost 12; bases outside the gene matches: 12. The V gene's germline CDR1 is SEHNR and CDR2 FQNEAQ (reference sequence). The CDR3 loop is CASSIGGTSGVEYF. CDR3 nucleotide sequence: TGTGCCAGCAGTATCGGGGGGACTAGCGGCGTAGAGTACTTC.

This clone was observed once. This chain uses TRBV27 with TRBJ2-7; 7 nucleotides agree with TRBD1. Germline V gene data show CDR1 as MNHEY and CDR2 as SMNVEV (reference sequence). The CDR3 loop spans 16 amino acids. The V gene end was trimmed by 3 bases and the J gene end by 4 bases; junction bases not matched to a gene: 12. For the CDR3, the DNA is TGTGCCAGCAGTTTGACATGGACAGGAGGCTGGTACGAGCAGTACTTC. Protein product: CASSLTWTGGWYEQYF.